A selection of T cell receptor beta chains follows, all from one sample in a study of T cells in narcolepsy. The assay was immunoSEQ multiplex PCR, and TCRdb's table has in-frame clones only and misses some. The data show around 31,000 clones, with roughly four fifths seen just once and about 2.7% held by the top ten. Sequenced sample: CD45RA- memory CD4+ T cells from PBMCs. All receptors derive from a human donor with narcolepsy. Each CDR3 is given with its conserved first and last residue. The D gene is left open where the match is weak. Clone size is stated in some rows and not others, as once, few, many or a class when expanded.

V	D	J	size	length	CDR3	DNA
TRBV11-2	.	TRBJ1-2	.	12	CASSSHSYGYTF	TGTGCCAGCAGCTCCCACAGCTATGGCTACACCTTC
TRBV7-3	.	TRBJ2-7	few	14	CASSRSGNAAEQYF	TGTGCCAGCAGCAGATCCGGGAACGCGGCCGAGCAGTACTTC
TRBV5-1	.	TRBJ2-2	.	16	CASSGAGTLNTGELFF	TGCGCCAGCAGCGGGGCCGGGACTTTGAACACCGGGGAGCTGTTTTTT
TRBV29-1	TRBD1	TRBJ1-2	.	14	CSVARDRDLFGYTF	TGCAGCGTGGCCCGGGACAGGGACCTCTTTGGCTACACCTTC
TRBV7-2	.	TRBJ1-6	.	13	CASSSTPNSPLHF	TGTGCCAGCAGCTCTACTCCCAATTCACCCCTCCACTTT
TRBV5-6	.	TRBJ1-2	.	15	CASSLDRFTHYGYTF	TGTGCCAGCAGCTTGGATAGGTTTACTCACTATGGCTACACCTTC
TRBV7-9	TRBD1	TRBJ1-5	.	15	CASEPSGQGNQPQHF	TGTGCCAGTGAACCTTCGGGACAGGGGAATCAGCCCCAGCATTTT
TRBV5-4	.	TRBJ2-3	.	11	CASSLADTQYF	TGTGCCAGCAGCTTGGCAGATACGCAGTATTTT
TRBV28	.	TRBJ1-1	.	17	CASSRWGAAGLNTEAFF	TGTGCCAGCAGCCGCTGGGGGGCAGCGGGGTTGAACACTGAAGCTTTCTTT
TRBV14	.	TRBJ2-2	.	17	CASSPIGGLTNTGELFF	TGTGCCAGCAGCCCAATCGGGGGCCTTACGAACACCGGGGAGCTGTTTTTT
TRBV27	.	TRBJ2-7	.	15	CASSSDGADSYEQYF	TGTGCCAGCAGTTCGGACGGTGCAGACAGTTACGAGCAGTACTTC
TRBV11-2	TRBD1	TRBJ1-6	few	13	CASSLTGWSPLHF	TGTGCCAGCAGCTTGACAGGGTGGTCACCCCTCCACTTT
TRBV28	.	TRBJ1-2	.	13	CATQVPGGRGYTF	TGTGCCACCCAAGTTCCGGGGGGTCGTGGCTACACCTTC
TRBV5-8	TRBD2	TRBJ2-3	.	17	CASSLGIAGGFTDTQYF	TGTGCCAGCAGCTTGGGAATAGCGGGGGGTTTCACAGATACGCAGTATTTT
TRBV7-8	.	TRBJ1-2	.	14	CASSQRRQVHGYTF	TGTGCCAGCAGCCAAAGACGACAGGTTCATGGCTACACCTTC
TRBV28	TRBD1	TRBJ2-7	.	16	CASTPLGQRTSYEQYF	TGTGCCAGCACTCCACTGGGACAGCGAACCTCCTACGAGCAGTACTTC
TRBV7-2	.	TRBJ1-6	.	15	CASSLWTPSLSPLHF	TGTGCCAGCAGCTTATGGACGCCGAGCCTTTCACCCCTCCACTTT
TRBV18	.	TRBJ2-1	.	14	CASSPPLEGYEQFF	TGTGCCAGCTCACCACCGTTGGAGGGTTATGAGCAGTTCTTC
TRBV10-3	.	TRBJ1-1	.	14	CAISESNRDRGAFF	TGTGCCATCAGTGAGTCAAATCGGGACCGCGGAGCTTTCTTT
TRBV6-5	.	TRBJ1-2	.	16	CASSYSTAGRYYGYTF	TGTGCCAGCAGTTACTCGACTGCGGGGCGATACTATGGCTACACCTTC
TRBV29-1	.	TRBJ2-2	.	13	CSAPLSFTGELFF	TGCAGCGCCCCCCTTAGCTTTACCGGGGAGCTGTTTTTT
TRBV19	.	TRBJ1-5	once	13	CASSGGINQPQHF	TGTGCCTCCTCGGGAGGGATTAATCAGCCCCAGCATTTT
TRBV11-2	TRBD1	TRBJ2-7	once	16	CASSFRGYRGTYEQYF	TGTGCCAGCAGCTTTCGCGGGTACAGGGGAACCTACGAGCAGTACTTC
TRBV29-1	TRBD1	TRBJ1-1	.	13	CSGAGGMNTEAFF	TGCAGCGGAGCAGGGGGAATGAACACTGAAGCTTTCTTT
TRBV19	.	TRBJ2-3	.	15	CASSMGQGLADTQYF	TGTGCCAGTAGTATGGGGCAGGGCTTGGCAGATACGCAGTATTTT
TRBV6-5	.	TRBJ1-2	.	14	CASSYIGSPYGYTF	TGTGCCAGCAGTTACATAGGCTCCCCCTATGGCTACACCTTC
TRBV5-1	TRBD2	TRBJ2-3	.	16	CASSRFSGGAPDTQYF	TGCGCCAGCAGCCGATTTAGCGGGGGGGCCCCCGATACGCAGTATTTT
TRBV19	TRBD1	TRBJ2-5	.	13	CASGPGQGKTQYF	TGTGCCAGCGGACCGGGACAGGGAAAGACCCAGTACTTC
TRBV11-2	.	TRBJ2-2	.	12	CASSFRGSQVFF	TGTGCCAGCAGCTTCCGGGGGTCCCAGGTGTTTTTT
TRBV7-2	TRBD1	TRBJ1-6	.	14	CASSLTGDNSPLHF	TGTGCCAGCAGCCTGACAGGGGATAATTCACCCCTCCACTTT
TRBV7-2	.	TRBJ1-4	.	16	CASSFLPRDSNEKLFF	TGTGCCAGCAGCTTCCTTCCCCGGGACTCTAATGAAAAACTGTTTTTT
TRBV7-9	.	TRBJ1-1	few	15	CASSPGGGAGTEAFF	TGTGCCAGCAGCCCCGGGGGGGGCGCGGGCACTGAAGCTTTCTTT
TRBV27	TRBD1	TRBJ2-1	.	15	CASSWGQGPYNEQFF	TGTGCCAGCAGTTGGGGACAGGGTCCCTACAATGAGCAGTTCTTC
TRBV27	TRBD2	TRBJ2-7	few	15	CASSFKAGAIYEQYF	TGTGCCAGCAGTTTCAAAGCGGGAGCGATCTACGAGCAGTACTTC
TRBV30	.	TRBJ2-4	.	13	CAWRRSDFAIPYF	TGTGCCTGGAGGCGCTCGGATTTTGCGATCCCGTACTTC
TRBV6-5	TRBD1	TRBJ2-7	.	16	CASSYSGTGGGYEQYF	TGTGCCAGCAGTTACTCGGGGACAGGGGGCGGGTACGAGCAGTACTTC
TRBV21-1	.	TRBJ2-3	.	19	CASSARTRGDTTSTDTQYF	TGTGCCAGCAGCGCGCGCACGAGGGGCGATACTACCAGCACAGATACGCAGTATTTT
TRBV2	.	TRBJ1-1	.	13	CAGQREPNTEAFF	TGTGCCGGACAAAGGGAACCGAACACTGAAGCTTTCTTT
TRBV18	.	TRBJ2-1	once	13	CASSPTGLNEQFF	TGTGCCAGCTCACCCACAGGGTTAAATGAGCAGTTCTTC
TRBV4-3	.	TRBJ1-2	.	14	CASSPSGRVQGYTF	TGCGCCAGCAGCCCCTCCGGCAGGGTGCAGGGCTACACCTTC
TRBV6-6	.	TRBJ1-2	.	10	CASRGEGYTF	TGTGCCAGCAGGGGAGAAGGCTACACCTTC